One and the same sample provided the 23 T cell receptor beta chains below, sequenced in a study of shared clonotypes between healthy human individuals. It was CD45RO-negative cells, positively selected for CCR7, that made up naive CD8 cells, with terminally differentiated effector memory CD45RA+ cells excluded. The method was immunoSEQ multiplex PCR; TCRdb's version includes in-frame clones alone and lacks a portion of them. This table has about 1.9 million clones, about 93% appearing once. Sequenced material: naive CD8+ T cells from PBMCs. These receptors were taken from a man between 18 and 29 years old in good health. Some clones in this sample may be carry-over from other donors' samples.

The chain uses TRBV11-2 and TRBJ2-7, with 11 bases aligning to TRBD2. The length of the CDR3 is 14 residues. Per the germline V gene, CDR1 is SGHAT and CDR2 is FQNNGV. After removal of 5 bases from V and 6 bases from J, the junction contained 6 bases not matched to a gene. CDR3 residues: CASSIQTSGTEQYF. DNA of the CDR3: TGTGCCAGCAGCATACAGACTAGCGGGACCGAGCAGTACTTC.

This chain joins TRBV4-2 and TRBJ2-7; the match to TRBD2 covers 7 bases. The junction had 4 bases not matched to a gene; V was cut back by 2 bases and J by 6 bases. Germline V CDR1 and CDR2: LGHNA, YNFKEQ. This CDR3 has 13 residues. CDR3 in amino acids: CASSQRWGGEQYF. The CDR3 DNA follows: TGTGCCAGCAGCCAAAGATGGGGGGGCGAGCAGTACTTC.

Turning to this clone: This same CDR3 is encoded by further DNA sequences in the sample. This sequence joins TRBV7-3 and TRBJ2-1; maybe TRBD1 (7 bases). Germline lookup yields CDR1 SGHTA and CDR2 FQGTGA. Trimming took 7 bases from V and 0 from J, leaving 13 bases between them. This CDR3 contains 15 residues. The CDR3 here is CASTPGGSSYNEQFF. CDR3 DNA sequence: TGTGCCAGCACCCCAGGGGGGAGCTCCTACAATGAGCAGTTCTTC.

This clone appeared once. The chain combines TRBV28 with TRBJ1-2; 8 bases align to TRBD1. The V and J ends lost 5 bases and 4 bases, in that order; junction bases with no gene match: 3. This CDR3 comprises 13 residues. Germline-derived CDR1 and CDR2 are MDHEN and SYDVKM. In DNA, the CDR3 is TGTGCCAGCAGTGGACAGGGTCCCTATGGCTACACCTTC. This codes for CASSGQGPYGYTF.

This clone has only one observation. This chain joins TRBV10-3 and TRBJ2-7; 7 bases are a match to TRBD1. CDR1 ENHRY and CDR2 SYGVKD come from the germline V gene. V lost 9 bases to trimming and J lost 3 bases; unmatched junction nucleotides: 8. The CDR3 covers 13 residues. CDR3 in amino acids: CAMGQRVGYEQYF. As DNA, the CDR3 is TGTGCCATGGGACAGAGGGTAGGCTACGAGCAGTACTTC.

V and J are TRBV28 and TRBJ2-1; TRBD2 aligns across 11 bases. The CDR3 length is 16 residues. Losses at the gene ends were 4 bases for V and 7 bases for J; bases not matched to a gene: 9. In germline, CDR1 is MDHEN, CDR2 SYDVKM. CDR3 residues: CASSSLPVAGGNEQFF. The CDR3 DNA is TGTGCCAGCAGTTCTTTGCCGGTAGCGGGAGGGAATGAGCAGTTCTTC.

This clone has just one count. The chain recombines TRBV5-6 with TRBJ2-7; no firm D call. This CDR3 has 13 residues. Germline V CDR1 and CDR2: SGHDT, YYEEEE. V lost 3 bases and J 1 base, leaving 8 bases between the germline ends. CDR3: CASSSQLSYEQYF. The DNA of the CDR3 is TGTGCCAGCAGCTCCCAATTGTCCTACGAGCAGTACTTC. The whole variable domain, filled in from reference TRBV5-6 and TRBJ2-7, reads DAGVTQSPTHLIKTRGQQVTLRCSPKSGHDTVSWYQQALGQGPQFIFQYYEEEERQRGNFPDRFSGHQFPNYSSELNVNALLLGDSALYLCASSSQLSYEQYFGPGTRLTVT.

About this clone itself: The same CDR3 can be traced to other DNA sequences in this sample. The CDR3 loop is CASSPGTGYEQYF. Written as DNA, the CDR3 is TGTGCCAGCAGCCCCGGGACTGGTTACGAGCAGTACTTC. The chain has TRBV7-9 and TRBJ2-7, with D tentatively TRBD2 (6 bases). This CDR3 spans 13 amino acids. V was clipped by 5 bases and J by 4 bases, with 12 bases between them. In germline, CDR1 is SEHNR, CDR2 FQNEAQ (reference sequence).

The chain joins TRBV27 to TRBJ2-3; TRBD2 agrees at 9 bases. This CDR3 comprises 16 residues. Germline lookup yields CDR1 MNHEY and CDR2 SMNVEV (reference sequence). With 5 bases clipped from V and 6 bases from J, the junction kept 12 bases outside the gene matches. The CDR3 sequence: CASSPLHSGGGDTQYF. In DNA form, the CDR3 reads TGTGCCAGCAGTCCTTTACATAGCGGGGGCGGGGATACGCAGTATTTT.

The chain combines TRBV11-3 with TRBJ2-2; 11 positions agree with TRBD1. The CDR3 is made up of 15 amino acids. Trimming took 5 bases from V and 5 from J; bases not matched to a gene: 4. Germline CDR1 SGHNT, CDR2 YENEEA. The CDR3 coding sequence is TGTGCCAGCAGCGACCGGGACAGGGGGACCGGGGAGCTGTTTTTT. Translated, it gives CASSDRDRGTGELFF. Combining the CDR3 with reference TRBV11-3 and TRBJ2-2 gives the whole variable domain EAGVVQSPRYKIIEKKQPVAFWCNPISGHNTLYWYLQNLGQGPELLIRYENEEAVDDSQLPKDRFSAERLKGVDSTLKIQPAELGDSAVYLCASSDRDRGTGELFFGEGSRLTVL.

On this clone itself: The same CDR3 arises from other DNA sequences in this sample as well. This chain connects TRBV27 to TRBJ2-7; 7 positions match TRBD2. Germline CDR1 reads MNHEY; CDR2 reads SMNVEV (reference sequence). The CDR3 is 14 residues long. After removal of 3 bases from V and 2 bases from J, the junction contained 4 bases not matched to a gene. Written as DNA, the CDR3 is TGTGCCAGCAGTTTGGGAGGGGAGGCCTACGAGCAGTACTTC. This gives the protein CASSLGGEAYEQYF.

This clone has only one observation. V usage is TRBV29-1 and J usage is TRBJ2-1; perhaps TRBD2 as D (5 bases). Trimming pared 5 bases from V and 12 bases from J, leaving 14 bases between. Germline values: CDR1 SQVTM, CDR2 ANQGSEA. The CDR3 is made up of 11 amino acids. CDR3 in amino acids: CSVRTIEGQFF. The CDR3 DNA reads TGCAGCGTTAGGACCATAGAGGGGCAGTTCTTC.

The chain joins TRBV16 to TRBJ2-1; TRBD2 matches 13 bases. Per the germline V gene, CDR1 is KGHSY and CDR2 is FQNENV. V was pared by 4 bases and J by 7 bases, with 13 bases of the junction left unmatched. This CDR3 is built from 18 residues. This CDR3 reads CASSRGLAGDPSGNEQFF. The DNA for the CDR3 is TGTGCCAGCAGCCGAGGACTAGCGGGAGACCCTTCGGGTAATGAGCAGTTCTTC. Drawing the rest from reference TRBV16 and TRBJ2-1, the complete variable domain is GEEVAQTPKHLVRGEGQKAKLYCAPIKGHSYVFWYQQVLKNEFKFLISFQNENVFDETGMPKERFSAKCLPNSPCSLEIQATKLEDSAVYFCASSRGLAGDPSGNEQFFGPGTRLTVL.

Regarding this clone: Within the sample, other DNA sequences also encode this same CDR3. This rearrangement joins TRBV11-2 to TRBJ2-3; the match to TRBD2 covers 13 bases. This CDR3 has 15 amino acids. J gave up 3 bases and V 6 bases, and 3 bases lay outside the gene matches. Germline CDR1 reads SGHAT; CDR2 reads FQNNGV. This CDR3 is CASSLTSGRTDTQYF. CDR3 DNA: TGTGCCAGCAGTCTGACTAGCGGGAGGACAGATACGCAGTATTTT.

This sequence joins TRBV18 and TRBJ1-5; a possible D gene is TRBD1 (6 bases). The V and J ends lost 3 bases and 6 bases respectively, with 36 bases between them. The germline V gene encodes CDR1 KGHSH and CDR2 LQKENI. The CDR3 spans 22 residues. The CDR3 coding sequence is TGTGCCAGCTCACCGCTAGGGACATCCTACCAGGGAAAATTCAGGGCCCCTCAGCCCCAGCATTTT. Translation gives CASSPLGTSYQGKFRAPQPQHF.

The CDR3 loop is CASRGWDTGELFF. The CDR3, as DNA: TGTGCCAGCAGAGGATGGGACACCGGGGAGCTGTTTTTT. This chain uses TRBV9 with TRBJ2-2; no firm D call. The V gene lost 5 bases and the J gene lost 3 bases, with 8 bases spanning the gap. This CDR3 is 13 amino acids long. Looked up from germline, CDR1 is SGDLS and CDR2 is YYNGEE. Variable domain in full (rest from reference TRBV9 and TRBJ2-2): DSGVTQTPKHLITATGQRVTLRCSPRSGDLSVYWYQQSLDQGLQFLIQYYNGEERAKGNILERFSAQQFPDLHSELNLSSLELGDSALYFCASRGWDTGELFFGEGSRLTVL.

This chain joins TRBV19 and TRBJ2-7, with D perhaps matching TRBD2 (6 bases). Trimming left V 1 base short and J 5 bases short, with 9 bases between. The CDR3 totals 13 residues. Germline V gene data show CDR1 as LNHDA and CDR2 as SQIVND (reference sequence). The CDR3 coding sequence is TGTGCCAGTAGTATAGCGGGCGGGAACGAGCAGTACTTC. It yields the protein CASSIAGGNEQYF.

V gene TRBV10-3 combines with J gene TRBJ2-5; D not certain. Trimming removed 11 bases at V and 2 bases at J, with 12 bases between. Germline CDR1 ENHRY, CDR2 SYGVKD. The CDR3 contains 12 residues. This chain's CDR3 is CAVQTTQETQYF. The CDR3 DNA reads TGTGCCGTCCAGACAACACAAGAGACCCAGTACTTC.

This clone was seen only once. J is TRBJ2-1 and V is TRBV7-6, with TRBD2 matching 9 bases. CDR1 SGHVS and CDR2 FNYEAQ come from the germline V gene. The length of the CDR3 is 15 residues. The trim removed 7 bases at V and 8 bases at J, leaving 12 bases unmatched. The CDR3 nucleotides are TGTGCCAGCAACCCTTTAGCGGGAGTCTTCGATGAGCAGTTCTTC. It codes for CASNPLAGVFDEQFF. Supplemented by reference TRBV7-6 and TRBJ2-1, the full variable domain reads GAGVSQSPRYKVTKRGQDVALRCDPISGHVSLYWYRQALGQGPEFLTYFNYEAQQDKSGLPNDRFSAERPEGSISTLTIQRTEQRDSAMYRCASNPLAGVFDEQFFGPGTRLTVL.

As concerns this clone: The sample carries other DNA sequences with the same CDR3. The rearrangement links TRBV19 to TRBJ2-2, with unresolved D. The CDR3 totals 15 residues. Germline assignment: CDR1 LNHDA and CDR2 SQIVND (reference sequence). Trimming took 1 base from V and 0 from J, leaving 6 bases between them. The CDR3 region is CASSIGGANTGELFF. The CDR3 bases are TGTGCCAGTAGTATAGGAGGAGCGAACACCGGGGAGCTGTTTTTT. The full variable domain, with the rest looked up from reference TRBV19 and TRBJ2-2, is DGGITQSPKYLFRKEGQNVTLSCEQNLNHDAMYWYRQDPGQGLRLIYYSQIVNDFQKGDIAEGYSVSREKKESFPLTVTSAQKNPTAFYLCASSIGGANTGELFFGEGSRLTVL.

Here the CDR3 DNA reads TGTGCCAGCAGTGAAGGACAGCGAACCTACGAGCAGTACTTC. Translating it yields CASSEGQRTYEQYF. The rearrangement links TRBV6-1 to TRBJ2-7; possibly TRBD1 for D (5 bases). The CDR3 extends over 14 amino acids. In germline, CDR1 is MNHNS, CDR2 SASEGT. Trimming took off 1 base at V and 2 bases at J, with 9 bases between the two ends.

This sequence joins TRBV6-1 and TRBJ1-1, with 8 bases that match TRBD1. The trim removed 3 bases at V and 11 bases at J, leaving 14 bases unmatched. The germline gives CDR1 MNHNS, CDR2 SASEGT. This CDR3 comprises 15 residues. The CDR3 DNA follows: TGTGCCAGCAGTGAGAGGCGACAGGGGCAACATCGGGCTTTCTTT. As protein: CASSERRQGQHRAFF.

The J gene is TRBJ1-2, the V gene TRBV13; 11 nucleotides match TRBD1. This CDR3 spans 17 amino acids. The V segment lost 4 bases and the J segment 2 bases; nucleotides outside the gene matches: 9. The germline V gene has CDR1 PRHDT and CDR2 FYEKMQ (reference sequence). CDR3 region: CASSSLGTGGRNYGYTF. The CDR3 DNA reads TGTGCCAGCAGCTCCTTGGGGACAGGGGGAAGGAACTATGGCTACACCTTC.